The 32 T cell receptor beta chains presented below share a single source sample, sequenced in a study of T cell responses to AZD1222 COVID-19 vaccine. Here immunoSEQ multiplex PCR was the method, and the copy in TCRdb shows in-frame clones only, minus some. The data hold 75,000 to 100,000 clones, with around 87% observed a single time. The sample in question was peripheral blood, obtained on day 0 of AZD1222 vaccination. Receptors originate from an adult in good health.

The rearrangement joins TRBV20-1 to TRBJ1-2, with 7 bases matching TRBD1. J lost 5 bases, V lost 3 bases, and 15 bases had no gene match. Germline CDR1 reads DFQATT; CDR2 reads SNEGSKA (reference sequence). The CDR3 is 16 residues long. CDR3 sequence: CSASHALPGGHYGYTF. The DNA for the CDR3 is TGCAGTGCTAGTCACGCTTTGCCAGGGGGGCATTATGGCTACACCTTC.

The V gene is TRBV5-1, the J gene TRBJ2-7; 9 bases are shared with TRBD2. The CDR3 contains 14 residues. Germline V gene data show CDR1 as SGHRS and CDR2 as YFSETQ. The V gene end was trimmed by 4 bases and the J gene end by 0 bases; junction bases not matched to a gene: 2. CDR3 residues: CASSRSGSSYEQYF. In nucleotides, the CDR3 is TGCGCCAGCAGCCGTAGCGGGAGCTCCTACGAGCAGTACTTC.

The rearrangement joins TRBV27 to TRBJ2-1, with 10 bases matching TRBD2. From germline, CDR1 is MNHEY and CDR2 SMNVEV (reference sequence). J gave up 7 bases and V 4 bases, and 7 bases lay outside the gene matches. The CDR3 runs 15 residues. The CDR3 nucleotides are TGTGCCAGCAGTTCTAGCGGGAGAGTTGCTAATGAGCAGTTCTTC. This encodes CASSSSGRVANEQFF.

The V and J genes are TRBV15 and TRBJ1-1; maybe TRBD1 (5 bases). V lost 5 bases and J lost 2, with 24 bases in between. The CDR3 is 18 amino acids. Germline CDR1 and CDR2: LNHNV and YYDKDF (reference sequence). CDR3 sequence: CATSSPPFRVGPNTEAFF. The CDR3 region has the DNA TGTGCCACCAGCTCCCCCCCATTCAGGGTTGGACCCAACACTGAAGCTTTCTTT. The variable domain in full, with the rest retrieved from reference TRBV15 and TRBJ1-1, is DAMVIQNPRYQVTQFGKPVTLSCSQTLNHNVMYWYQQKSSQAPKLLFHYYDKDFNNEADTPDNFQSRRPNTSFCFLDIRSPGLGDTAMYLCATSSPPFRVGPNTEAFFGQGTRLTVV.

This sequence joins TRBV29-1 and TRBJ2-1, with 16 bases lining up with TRBD2. Germline CDR1 is SQVTM and CDR2 is ANQGSEA. The CDR3 length is 18 residues. The junction had 7 bases not matched to a gene; V was cut back by 3 bases and J by 2 bases. The CDR3 here is CSVDERGTSGRAYNEQFF. The CDR3 nucleotides are TGCAGCGTTGATGAAAGAGGGACTAGCGGGAGGGCCTACAATGAGCAGTTCTTC.

The chain combines TRBV5-1 with TRBJ2-7; 15 nucleotides agree with TRBD2. Germline CDR1 and CDR2: SGHRS and YFSETQ. V trimming: 4 bases; J trimming: 13 bases; junction bases outside the gene matches: 12. The CDR3 runs to 15 residues. CDR3 sequence (DNA): TGCGCCAGCAGCCAGGGACTAGCGGGAGGTGCCTCTCTCTACTTC. It is translated as CASSQGLAGGASLYF.

For the CDR3, the DNA is TGTGCCAGCAGCCAAGGCGTCTACGAGCAGTACTTC. The encoded protein is CASSQGVYEQYF. The chain joins TRBV3-1 (or the pseudogene TRBV3-2) to TRBJ2-7, with D unresolved. Between the trimmed V and J ends, which lost 1 base and 3 bases, there was a span of 4 bases. In germline, CDR1 is LGHDT, CDR2 YNNKEL (reference sequence). The CDR3 consists of 12 residues.

The chain combines TRBV28 with TRBJ1-5, with D possibly TRBD1 on 6 matching bases. The CDR3 loop spans 17 amino acids. V lost 5 bases and J 0 bases, leaving 17 bases between the germline ends. Per germline, CDR1 MDHEN and CDR2 SYDVKM. DNA of the CDR3: TGTGCCAGCAGTCCTTCAGCAGGGGCTTATAGCAATCAGCCCCAGCATTTT. Encoded protein: CASSPSAGAYSNQPQHF.

J is TRBJ1-5 and V is TRBV28; tentatively, D is TRBD1 (6 bases). Germline V CDR1 and CDR2: MDHEN, SYDVKM. The CDR3 loop spans 16 amino acids. Between the trimmed V and J ends, which lost 5 bases and 4 bases, there was a span of 18 bases. CDR3 amino acids: CASSLTGQYGNQPQHF. In nucleotides, the CDR3 is TGTGCCAGCAGTCTGACCGGACAGTATGGAAATCAGCCCCAGCATTTT.

CDR3 DNA sequence: TGTGCCAGCAGTTCACTGTCCGGGACGGTCTATGGCGGGGAGCTGTTTTTT. As protein: CASSSLSGTVYGGELFF. The chain links TRBV28 to TRBJ2-2; D might be TRBD1 or TRBD2, each matching 5 bases. Deletions cut 4 bases from V and 7 bases from J, with 22 bases between. The length of the CDR3 is 17 residues. Germline assignment: CDR1 MDHEN and CDR2 SYDVKM.

The rearrangement joins TRBV5-8 to TRBJ2-5; 7 nucleotides agree with TRBD2. The CDR3 loop spans 16 amino acids. Germline V gene sequence: CDR1 SGHTS, CDR2 YDEGEE. Trimming removed 1 base from V and 4 bases from J; junction bases left unmatched: 10. CDR3 amino acids: CASSLRGGSFLETQYF. The CDR3 region has the DNA TGTGCCAGCAGCTTGAGGGGCGGGAGTTTCCTAGAGACCCAGTACTTC. The variable domain in full, with the rest retrieved from reference TRBV5-8 and TRBJ2-5, is EAGVTQSPTHLIKTRGQQATLRCSPISGHTSVYWYQQALGLGLQFLLWYDEGEERNRGNFPPRFSGRQFPNYSSELNVNALELEDSALYLCASSLRGGSFLETQYFGPGTRLLVL.

J is TRBJ1-1 and V is TRBV5-5; a possible D gene is TRBD1 (5 bases). CDR3 size: 15 residues. In germline, CDR1 is SGHKS, CDR2 YYEKEE (reference sequence). Trimming left V 4 bases short and J 1 base short, with 14 bases between. The CDR3 DNA is TGTGCCAGCAGCCCGAGCAGGGCGAAGAACACTGAAGCTTTCTTT. Protein product: CASSPSRAKNTEAFF. Full variable domain (rest looked up from reference TRBV5-5 and TRBJ1-1): DAGVTQSPTHLIKTRGQQVTLRCSPISGHKSVSWYQQVLGQGPQFIFQYYEKEERGRGNFPDRFSARQFPNYSSELNVNALLLGDSALYLCASSPSRAKNTEAFFGQGTRLTVV.

This chain uses TRBV18 with TRBJ2-6; D gene unclear. CDR1 and CDR2 from the germline V gene are KGHSH and LQKENI. The CDR3 totals 16 residues. V lost 2 bases and J 4 bases, leaving 12 bases between the germline ends. The CDR3 DNA reads TGTGCCAGCTCACCAGGAAGAGAATCCGGGGCCAACGTCCTGACTTTC. Protein: CASSPGRESGANVLTF.

The chain is built from TRBV25-1 and TRBJ2-7; TRBD2 agrees at 9 bases. Trimming removed 2 bases from V and 0 bases from J; junction bases left unmatched: 11. Looked up from germline, CDR1 is MGHDK and CDR2 is SYGVNS. This CDR3 comprises 18 residues. The CDR3 reads CASSETTGLAGNSYEQYF. The DNA of the CDR3 is TGTGCCAGCAGTGAAACGACAGGGCTAGCGGGAAACTCCTACGAGCAGTACTTC.

The V call is TRBV5-1, the J call TRBJ1-1; tentatively, D is TRBD1 (5 bases). Germline CDR1 reads SGHRS; CDR2 reads YFSETQ. The ends were cut back, 7 bases at V and 2 bases at J, with 12 bases in the middle. The CDR3 runs to 13 residues. CDR3 sequence: CASCQGTNTEAFF. In DNA form, the CDR3 reads TGCGCCAGCTGTCAGGGTACAAACACTGAAGCTTTCTTT.

This clone was observed a single time. CDR3 in amino acids: CASSPVPRGELFF. DNA for the CDR3: TGTGCCAGCTCACCGGTGCCTAGAGGGGAGCTGTTTTTT. This chain connects TRBV18 to TRBJ2-2; D remains ambiguous. The CDR3 runs to 13 residues. V was clipped by 3 bases and J by 8 bases, with 10 bases between them. The germline CDR1 and CDR2 sequences are KGHSH and LQKENI.

This chain uses TRBV4-3 with TRBJ2-5; 10 bases fit TRBD2. The CDR3 covers 20 residues. V gave up 0 bases and J gave up 5 bases; unmatched junction bases: 18. Per the germline V gene, CDR1 is LGHNA and CDR2 is YSLEER. The CDR3, as DNA: TGCGCCAGCAGCCAAGAAGGCCCCCCGGCTAGCGGGAGTCTTTTTGAGACCCAGTACTTC. Residues: CASSQEGPPASGSLFETQYF.

This clone was observed a single time. The same CDR3 is also encoded by other DNA sequences in this sample. The CDR3 is CASSWTGGNQPQHF. The CDR3 region has the DNA TGTGCCAGCAGCTGGACAGGGGGGAATCAGCCCCAGCATTTT. The rearrangement uses TRBV6-2 or TRBV6-3 and TRBJ1-5; 10 positions agree with TRBD1. The CDR3 length is 14 residues. Trimming at V came to 6 bases and at J to 4 bases, leaving 3 bases not matched to a gene. The germline V gene encodes CDR1 MNHEY and CDR2 SVGEGT.

The rearrangement joins TRBV5-1 to TRBJ1-2, with D perhaps matching TRBD1 (6 bases). Trimming pared 2 bases from V and 4 bases from J, leaving 18 bases between. CDR1 and CDR2 from the germline V gene are SGHRS and YFSETQ. The CDR3 runs to 16 residues. The DNA for the CDR3 is TGCGCCAGCAGCTTTAGCACCGGCAGGGGTACCTATGGCTACACCTTC. Translation: CASSFSTGRGTYGYTF.

The V gene is TRBV5-1, the J gene TRBJ1-6; no definite D call. The germline gives CDR1 SGHRS, CDR2 YFSETQ. The CDR3 sequence is 19 residues long. The ends were cut back, 3 bases at V and 0 bases at J, with 19 bases in the middle. CDR3 sequence (DNA): TGCGCCAGCAGCTCATCAAGCGGAGGCTTGAGCTCCTATAATTCACCCCTCCACTTT. It specifies CASSSSSGGLSSYNSPLHF.

V gene TRBV6-6 combines with J gene TRBJ2-7, with 7 positions matching TRBD1. The CDR3 is 13 amino acids. Losses at the gene ends were 6 bases for V and 2 bases for J; bases not matched to a gene: 4. Germline V gene sequence: CDR1 MNHNY, CDR2 SVGAGI (reference sequence). The CDR3 protein is CASSQGTAYEQYF. DNA of the CDR3: TGTGCCAGCAGCCAGGGGACAGCCTACGAGCAGTACTTC.

The V and J genes are TRBV18 and TRBJ1-1; possible D gene TRBD1, 5 bases. In germline, CDR1 is KGHSH, CDR2 LQKENI. The CDR3 loop spans 13 amino acids. V lost 6 bases and J 4 bases, leaving 12 bases between the germline ends. The DNA of the CDR3 is TGTGCCAGCTCCCTAGGACACACCACTGAAGCTTTCTTT. Residues: CASSLGHTTEAFF.

This clone was observed a single time. The CDR3 region has the DNA TGTGCCAGCAGTGCAGCTAGCGGGAGTGTCGAGCAGTACTTC. This encodes CASSAASGSVEQYF. The chain carries TRBV6-1 and TRBJ2-7, with TRBD2 matching over 10 bases. Per germline, CDR1 MNHNS and CDR2 SASEGT. The V segment lost 4 bases and the J segment 6 bases; nucleotides outside the gene matches: 6. The CDR3 is 14 amino acids.

The chain uses TRBV4-3 and TRBJ1-1; D uncertain. V was trimmed by 3 bases and J by 1 base, leaving 9 bases between them. This CDR3 has 14 amino acids. The germline V gene has CDR1 LGHNA and CDR2 YSLEER. CDR3 sequence reads: CASSQRLENTEAFF. In nucleotides, the CDR3 is TGCGCCAGCAGCCAGAGACTGGAGAACACTGAAGCTTTCTTT.

There are a few counts of this clone. The genes are TRBV12-5 and TRBJ2-5; no firm D call. The CDR3 extends over 12 amino acids. Looked up from germline, CDR1 is LGHNT and CDR2 is FRNRAP. Trimming cost V 7 bases and J 5 bases, with 11 bases left between them. The CDR3 DNA follows: TGTGCTAGTGCTTCCACTCTCGAGACCCAGTACTTC. This translates into CASASTLETQYF.

This clone was counted once. The CDR3 DNA reads as TGCAGTGCTAGTGACGGACAGCCGGTACCCTACGGCTACACCTTC. Its translation is CSASDGQPVPYGYTF. The chain couples TRBV20-1 to TRBJ1-2; D might be TRBD1 (6 bases). Germline lookup yields CDR1 DFQATT and CDR2 SNEGSKA (reference sequence). The CDR3 is made up of 15 amino acids. Trimming took 3 bases from V and 8 from J, leaving 22 bases between them.

J is TRBJ1-1 and V is TRBV18; D unclear. Trimming removed 5 bases at V and 0 bases at J, with 10 bases between. Per the germline V gene, CDR1 is KGHSH and CDR2 is LQKENI. The CDR3 contains 14 residues. The CDR3 here is CASSDSVLNTEAFF. CDR3 bases: TGTGCCAGCTCAGATTCGGTCCTGAACACTGAAGCTTTCTTT.

The rearrangement links TRBV29-1 to TRBJ1-1; the D is unclear. Germline values: CDR1 SQVTM, CDR2 ANQGSEA. V lost 5 bases and J 2 bases, leaving 15 bases between the germline ends. CDR3 length equals 14 residues. The CDR3 sequence is CSVIGAVLNTEAFF. CDR3 DNA sequence: TGCAGCGTTATCGGCGCAGTACTCAACACTGAAGCTTTCTTT.

The V gene is TRBV6-5, the J gene TRBJ1-1; D is uncertain. With 6 bases removed from V and 3 bases from J, the gap between germline ends came to 14 bases. This CDR3 has 14 amino acids. Germline CDR1 reads MNHEY; CDR2 reads SVGAGI. The CDR3 sequence: CASRRGLEDTEAFF. CDR3 in DNA: TGTGCCAGCAGAAGAGGGTTGGAGGACACTGAAGCTTTCTTT.

The rearrangement uses TRBV24-1 and TRBJ2-5, with 7 nucleotides matching TRBD1. CDR3 size: 14 residues. The germline CDR1 and CDR2 sequences are KGHDR and SFDVKD. The V and J ends lost 4 bases and 2 bases, in that order; junction bases with no gene match: 3. The CDR3 DNA follows: TGTGCCACCAGTGACCCGACAGGGCAAGAGACCCAGTACTTC. Its translation: CATSDPTGQETQYF.

The sample holds one count of this clone. J is TRBJ1-5 and V is TRBV28; D might be TRBD1 (6 bases). Germline V gives CDR1 MDHEN, CDR2 SYDVKM. CDR3 length: 15 residues. V dropped 8 bases and J dropped 2 bases, with 16 bases sitting between them. CDR3 DNA sequence: TGTGCCAGCGAGGGACAAGCGTTACGCAATCAGCCCCAGCATTTT. Its protein is CASEGQALRNQPQHF.

The genes are TRBV4-3 and TRBJ2-7; no clear D gene. V shed 0 bases and J shed 0 bases, with 6 bases lying between them. Germline assignment: CDR1 LGHNA and CDR2 YSLEER. This CDR3 spans 14 amino acids. The CDR3 here is CASSQDSSSYEQYF. CDR3 in DNA: TGCGCCAGCAGCCAAGACAGTAGCTCCTACGAGCAGTACTTC.